Each of the 21 T cell receptor beta chains below was sequenced from the same sample in a study. Each CDR3 protein gets one entry after TCRdb re-called the RT-PCR reads with MiXCR. The sample consists of about 680,000 distinct CDR3 sequences, 14% of them appearing once. The material sequenced was memory CD4+ T cells from blood. Every receptor here comes from a female donor in good health, serving as a healthy control.

This clonotype came up a few times. This rearrangement joins TRBV10-3 to TRBJ2-1, with 9 positions matching TRBD2. V lost 10 bases to trimming and J lost 6 bases; unmatched junction nucleotides: 7. This CDR3 has 13 residues. Germline-derived CDR1 and CDR2 are ENHRY and SYGVKD. DNA of the CDR3: TGTGCCACCTTAGCGGGAGTTGGCAATGAGCAGTTCTTC. It codes for CATLAGVGNEQFF.

The table lists this clonotype with many counts. The chain employs TRBV29-1 and TRBJ2-5; D may match TRBD1 or TRBD2 (5 bases each). Germline CDR1 SQVTM, CDR2 ANQGSEA. Between the trimmed V and J ends, which lost 4 bases and 7 bases, there was a span of 13 bases. The CDR3 is 12 amino acids. This CDR3 reads CSVVQGGGTQYF. The CDR3 DNA follows: TGCAGCGTTGTGCAGGGTGGGGGGACCCAGTACTTC.

The chain couples TRBV7-2 to TRBJ1-2; no firm D call. V lost 6 bases and J lost 8, with 13 bases in between. The CDR3 runs 12 residues. Per the germline V gene, CDR1 is SGHTA and CDR2 is FQGNSA. CDR3 in amino acids: CASSSEVGGYTF. The CDR3 DNA is TGTGCCAGCAGTTCCGAAGTGGGGGGCTACACCTTC.

This clonotype was detected many times. The chain recombines TRBV6-5 with TRBJ1-1; D gene ambiguous. V was pared by 2 bases and J by 8 bases, with 18 bases between. The germline gives CDR1 MNHEY, CDR2 SVGAGI. This CDR3 is built from 15 residues. CDR3 sequence: CASSYPPDPGGEAFF. The CDR3 coding sequence is TGTGCCAGCAGTTACCCCCCGGATCCGGGAGGCGAAGCTTTCTTT.

This clonotype came up many times. V gene TRBV29-1 combines with J gene TRBJ1-2, with D hard to call. The ends were cut back, 3 bases at V and 8 bases at J, with 13 bases in the middle. The CDR3 consists of 12 residues. Germline lookup yields CDR1 SQVTM and CDR2 ANQGSEA. For the CDR3, the DNA is TGCAGCGTTGAGCCCGGCTTCGGGGGCTACACCTTC. This codes for CSVEPGFGGYTF.

The rearrangement joins TRBV5-6 to TRBJ1-5; D ambiguous. V shed 4 bases and J shed 2 bases, with 10 bases lying between them. Germline values: CDR1 SGHDT, CDR2 YYEEEE. The CDR3 totals 14 residues. CDR3: CASSPRLGNQPQHF. The CDR3, as DNA: TGTGCCAGCAGCCCTCGGCTAGGCAATCAGCCCCAGCATTTT.

Many counts were recorded for this clonotype. The V gene is TRBV4-2, the J gene TRBJ2-7, with 8 bases fitting TRBD2. CDR1 and CDR2 (germline): LGHNA, YNFKEQ. After removal of 0 bases from V and 2 bases from J, the junction contained 3 bases not matched to a gene. The CDR3 spans 15 residues. CDR3 amino acids: CASSQDSGSAYEQYF. CDR3 sequence (DNA): TGTGCCAGCAGCCAAGACAGCGGGAGCGCCTACGAGCAGTACTTC.

The chain links TRBV6-5 to TRBJ1-2, with 10 bases aligning to TRBD1. Germline V lookup: CDR1 MNHEY, CDR2 SVGAGI. This CDR3 has 15 amino acids. The ends lost 6 bases at V and 4 bases at J; junction bases unmatched: 8. CDR3 residues: CASRGGTGAFYGYTF. The CDR3 nucleotides read TGTGCCAGCAGGGGCGGGACAGGGGCCTTCTATGGCTACACCTTC.

V and J are TRBV7-9 and TRBJ2-7; D unresolved. V lost 0 bases and J 0 bases, leaving 9 bases between the germline ends. CDR1 and CDR2 from the germline V gene are SEHNR and FQNEAQ (reference sequence). CDR3 length: 15 amino acids. The DNA for the CDR3 is TGTGCCAGCAGCTTAGCAGATAAGAGCTCCTACGAGCAGTACTTC. Protein sequence: CASSLADKSSYEQYF.

This chain joins TRBV7-2 and TRBJ2-7; D unresolved. Trimming cost V 1 base and J 0 bases, with 7 bases left between them. This CDR3 contains 14 residues. The germline CDR1 and CDR2 sequences are SGHTA and FQGNSA. CDR3 loop: CASSLGQTSYEQYF. The CDR3, as DNA: TGTGCCAGCAGCTTAGGGCAGACCTCCTACGAGCAGTACTTC.

V is TRBV12-3 or TRBV12-4 and J is TRBJ1-1, with TRBD1 as a possible D gene (6 bases). V lost 3 bases and J lost 1, with 15 bases in between. The CDR3 covers 16 residues. For the CDR3, the DNA is TGTGCCAGCAGTTTTTTACAGGGAGGGCGGAACACTGAAGCTTTCTTT. Its protein is CASSFLQGGRNTEAFF.

In this sample, this clonotype turned up many times. This chain joins TRBV10-3 and TRBJ1-5; the D gene is possibly TRBD1 (5 bases). V was clipped by 7 bases and J by 3 bases, with 10 bases between them. This CDR3 spans 13 amino acids. Germline lookup yields CDR1 ENHRY and CDR2 SYGVKD. The CDR3 bases are TGTGCCATCACGGCAGGGACCAATCAGCCCCAGCATTTT. Residues: CAITAGTNQPQHF.

Ten or more counts support this clonotype. V is TRBV5-1 and J is TRBJ2-1, with TRBD1 as a possible D gene (6 bases). The CDR3 runs 16 residues. The germline V gene encodes CDR1 SGHRS and CDR2 YFSETQ. Trimming shortened V by 0 bases and J by 4 bases, and 14 bases separated the two germline ends. This CDR3 is CASSLVGRGTYNEQFF. The CDR3 bases are TGCGCCAGCAGCTTGGTGGGGAGAGGGACATACAATGAGCAGTTCTTC.

This rearrangement joins TRBV18 to TRBJ1-2; 9 bases agree with TRBD1. Germline trimming cut 2 bases from V and 4 bases from J; bases unmatched to any gene: 8. CDR3 length equals 16 residues. Germline V gene data show CDR1 as KGHSH and CDR2 as LQKENI. The CDR3 loop is CASSPSSQGASYGYTF. The CDR3 DNA sequence: TGTGCCAGCTCACCATCATCACAGGGGGCGAGCTATGGCTACACCTTC.

The gene calls are TRBV20-1 and TRBJ2-1; D possibly corresponds to TRBD2 (6 bases). Trimming removed 3 bases at V and 8 bases at J, with 17 bases between. Germline CDR1 and CDR2: DFQATT and SNEGSKA (reference sequence). This CDR3 region has 14 residues. DNA for the CDR3: TGCAGTGCTAGGGTGGAGGGAGCGAGTCATGAGCAGTTCTTC. Translating it yields CSARVEGASHEQFF.

About this clonotype: One base away lies a much larger clone, so this may be a sequencing read error. The chain's CDR3 is CASSLRLASSERYF. In nucleotides, the CDR3 is TGTGCCAGCAGTTTGAGACTTGCTAGCTCCGAGCGGTACTTC. The rearrangement links TRBV12-3 or TRBV12-4 to TRBJ2-7, with D possibly TRBD2 on 5 matching bases. The CDR3 runs 14 residues.

This clonotype has at least ten counts. The chain uses TRBV6-5 and TRBJ1-4, with no clear D. The V gene lost 0 bases and the J gene lost 5 bases, with 7 bases spanning the gap. Germline values: CDR1 MNHEY, CDR2 SVGAGI. This CDR3 is 14 amino acids long. CDR3 residues: CASSYSYRNEKLFF. The CDR3 DNA sequence: TGTGCCAGCAGTTACTCCTATCGGAATGAAAAACTGTTTTTT.

This clonotype showed up many times. V usage is TRBV6-2 or TRBV6-3 and J usage is TRBJ2-3; the D gene is possibly TRBD2 (6 bases). The CDR3 sequence is 14 residues long. V was shortened by 6 bases and J by 2 bases, with 12 bases between the two germline ends. The germline gives CDR1 MNHEY, CDR2 SVGEGT. CDR3 DNA sequence: TGTGCCAGCAGACGCGGGATCCCCACAGATACGCAGTATTTT. Its translation is CASRRGIPTDTQYF.

This clonotype was seen ten or more times. The chain is built from TRBV24-1 and TRBJ2-5; 7 positions match TRBD2. Germline V lookup: CDR1 KGHDR, CDR2 SFDVKD. Trimming took 5 bases from V and 5 from J; bases not matched to a gene: 13. The CDR3 has 16 amino acids. The CDR3 DNA sequence: TGTGCCACCAGTGCTGCCGGGACTACGCGCCACGAGACCCAGTACTTC. Amino acids: CATSAAGTTRHETQYF.

This clonotype was seen a few times. The rearrangement joins TRBV3-1 to TRBJ2-3, with D possibly called TRBD1 or TRBD2 (5 bases each). CDR1 and CDR2 (germline): LGHDT, YNNKEL (reference sequence). The CDR3 length is 13 residues. V was pared by 4 bases and J by 8 bases, with 13 bases between. The CDR3 spells CASSPGTRGTQYF. The CDR3, as DNA: TGTGCCAGCAGCCCGGGGACCCGGGGTACGCAGTATTTT.

This clonotype showed up many times. The J gene is TRBJ2-3, the V gene TRBV29-1; perhaps TRBD2 as D (5 bases). The CDR3 spans 11 residues. The ends were cut back, 7 bases at V and 4 bases at J, with 9 bases in the middle. Germline V CDR1 and CDR2: SQVTM, ANQGSEA. The CDR3 DNA follows: TGCAGCGGGAGGAGGTCAGATACGCAGTATTTT. It encodes CSGRRSDTQYF.